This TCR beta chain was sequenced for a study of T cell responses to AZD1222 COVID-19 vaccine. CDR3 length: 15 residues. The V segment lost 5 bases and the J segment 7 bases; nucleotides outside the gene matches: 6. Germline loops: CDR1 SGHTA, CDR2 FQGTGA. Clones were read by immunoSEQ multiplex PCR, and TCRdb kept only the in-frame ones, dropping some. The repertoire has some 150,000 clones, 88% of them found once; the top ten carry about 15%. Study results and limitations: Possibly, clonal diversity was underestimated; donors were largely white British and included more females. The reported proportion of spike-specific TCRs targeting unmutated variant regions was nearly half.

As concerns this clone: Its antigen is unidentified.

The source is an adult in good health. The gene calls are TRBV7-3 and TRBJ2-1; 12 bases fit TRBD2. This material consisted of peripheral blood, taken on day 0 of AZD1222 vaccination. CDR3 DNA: TGTGCCAGCAGCCTCCGACTAGCGGGGGAAAATGAGCAGTTCTTC. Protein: CASSLRLAGENEQFF. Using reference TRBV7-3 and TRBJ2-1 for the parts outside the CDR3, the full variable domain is GAGVSQTPSNKVTEKGKYVELRCDPISGHTALYWYRQSLGQGPEFLIYFQGTGAADDSGLPNDRFFAVRPEGSVSTLKIQRTERGDSAVYLCASSLRLAGENEQFFGPGTRLTVL.